Listed below are T cell receptor beta chains from one sample, sequenced in a study of vaccination and CD4 T cells after COVID-19. These receptors' antigens are unknown. TCRdb used MiXCR to reprocess the PCR reads, holding one entry per CDR3 protein. This table has approximately 25,000 distinct CDR3 sequences, around 49% appearing once. Sequencing was carried out using CD4+ T cells from blood, cultured in vitro. The receptors come from a human donor who had recovered from COVID-19. Each CDR3 is given with its conserved first and last residue. Fields, in order: V gene, D gene, J gene, clone size, CDR3 protein, CDR3 DNA. D genes are given only for firm matches. Clone size is not always given. Where it is, it says once, few, many or a class for expanded clones.

>TRBV11-2|TRBD1|TRBJ1-3|.
CASSFTQIRRQGYGNTIYF
TGTGCCAGCAGCTTCACCCAGATCAGGCGACAGGGTTATGGAAACACCATATATTTT
>TRBV2|TRBD2|TRBJ2-3|.
CASGGELTDTQYF
TGTGCCAGCGGGGGGGAGTTAACAGATACGCAGTATTTT
>TRBV20-1|.|TRBJ1-2|.
CSSGEGVDGYTF
TGCAGTTCGGGGGAAGGGGTTGACGGCTACACCTTC
>TRBV7-8|.|TRBJ2-1|.
CASSLAGTRQFF
TGTGCCAGCAGCTTAGCCGGGACAAGGCAGTTCTTC
>TRBV6-1|TRBD2|TRBJ2-7|few
CASSEEGGKGLAGTYEQYF
TGTGCCAGCAGTGAAGAAGGGGGGAAGGGACTAGCGGGGACCTACGAGCAGTACTTC
>TRBV28|.|TRBJ2-1|.
CASSLPREQFF
TGTGCCAGCAGTTTACCACGAGAGCAGTTCTTC
>TRBV6-1|.|TRBJ1-6|few
CASGARVYSPLHF
TGTGCCAGCGGGGCCAGGGTATATTCACCCCTCCACTTT
>TRBV2|.|TRBJ1-5|few
CASKQGDGNQPQHF
TGTGCCAGCAAACAGGGAGATGGCAATCAGCCCCAGCATTTT
>TRBV30|.|TRBJ1-1|.
CAWSVWGYEAFF
TGTGCCTGGAGTGTGTGGGGCTACGAAGCTTTCTTT
>TRBV6-1|.|TRBJ2-7|.
CASSEEVTGLTYEQYF
TGTGCCAGCAGTGAAGAGGTCACAGGGCTTACCTACGAGCAGTACTTC
>TRBV7-2|.|TRBJ1-2|.
CASSSREAFTADF
TGTGCCAGCAGCTCTAGAGAGGCTTTTACGGCGGACTTC
>TRBV28|TRBD2|TRBJ2-5|few
CASSLGGGVQETQYF
TGTGCCAGCAGCCTGGGCGGGGGAGTGCAAGAGACCCAGTACTTC
>TRBV4-3|.|TRBJ1-2|few
CASSQEAQNNYGYTF
TGCGCCAGCAGCCAAGAGGCCCAAAATAACTATGGCTACACCTTC
>TRBV28|TRBD2|TRBJ2-5|few
CASRRAGVGQETQYF
TGTGCCAGCAGACGAGCGGGAGTGGGCCAAGAGACCCAGTACTTC
>TRBV27|.|TRBJ1-5|few
CASSLPGANQPQHF
TGTGCCAGCAGTTTACCAGGCGCTAATCAGCCCCAGCATTTT
>TRBV24-1|.|TRBJ2-5|.
CATKGDRETQYF
TGTGCCACTAAGGGGGATAGAGAGACCCAGTACTTC
>TRBV20-1|TRBD1|TRBJ1-2|.
CSARVHRGYGYTF
TGCAGTGCTAGAGTCCACAGGGGATATGGCTACACCTTC
>TRBV5-1|TRBD2|TRBJ2-1|.
CASSRREASYNEQFF
TGCGCCAGCAGCCGACGGGAGGCCTCCTACAATGAGCAGTTCTTC
>TRBV23-1|TRBD1|TRBJ1-2|few
CASSQSVAPGQYGYTF
TGCGCCAGCAGTCAATCGGTTGCCCCGGGACAGTATGGCTACACCTTC
>TRBV5-4|.|TRBJ2-6|.
CASSLAASGANVLTF
TGTGCCAGCAGCTTGGCAGCCTCTGGGGCCAACGTCCTGACTTTC